Sequencing of this T cell receptor (beta chain) was carried out in a study of OX40 agonist ivuxolimab in advanced cancers. Germline assignment: CDR1 SGDLS and CDR2 YYNGEE. Trimming shortened V by 5 bases and J by 4 bases, and 9 bases separated the two germline ends. This CDR3 has 13 amino acids. Assay used: immunoSEQ multiplex PCR; TCRdb lists only in-frame clones, some missing. The sample lists some 77,000 clones; around 88% were seen once. The clonotype was recovered from an adult with an advanced solid tumor such as melanoma, head and neck, liver or kidney cancer. V usage is TRBV9 and J usage is TRBJ2-2, with a tentative D call TRBD1 (5 bases). The sequenced sample was CD4+ or CD8+ T cells sorted from blood, obtained in a trial of the OX40 agonist ivuxolimab. Here the CDR3 reads CASRGQITGELFF. The CDR3 bases are TGTGCCAGCAGAGGACAAATCACCGGGGAGCTGTTTTTT. The full variable domain, rest sourced from reference TRBV9 and TRBJ2-2, is DSGVTQTPKHLITATGQRVTLRCSPRSGDLSVYWYQQSLDQGLQFLIQYYNGEERAKGNILERFSAQQFPDLHSELNLSSLELGDSALYFCASRGQITGELFFGEGSRLTVL.